The rows below give T cell receptor beta chains drawn from one sample of a study of cytomegalovirus exposure and HLA in healthy donors. The repertoire was sequenced with immunoSEQ multiplex PCR; TCRdb's copy has only in-frame clones and lacks some. This sample yields approximately 130,000 clones, of which roughly 84% are seen a single time; about 2% belongs to the top ten. Material for sequencing was PBMCs. The origin of the receptors is a woman aged 25 to 45 in good health and CMV-seronegative. The CDR3 runs from the conserved cysteine through the conserved F or W. The order of the fields is CDR3 DNA, CDR3 protein, J gene, V gene, clone size, D gene. The D gene is left open where the match is weak. Some rows mark clone size as missing; the rest say once, few, many or name a class of expanded clone.

CDR3nt: TGTGCCAGTAGTATAGGAACAGGGCCGAACACTGAAGCTTTCTTT; CDR3aa: CASSIGTGPNTEAFF; j_gene: TRBJ1-1; v_gene: TRBV19; abundance: -; d_gene: -
CDR3nt: TGTGCCAGCAGCCCCACAGTAACTTCACCCCTCCACTTT; CDR3aa: CASSPTVTSPLHF; j_gene: TRBJ1-6; v_gene: TRBV11-3; abundance: -; d_gene: -
CDR3nt: TGTGCCTGGAGCCCGGGACAGTGGAATCAGCCCCAGCATTTT; CDR3aa: CAWSPGQWNQPQHF; j_gene: TRBJ1-5; v_gene: TRBV30; abundance: -; d_gene: TRBD1
CDR3nt: TGTGCCAGCAGACGAAAAAACAGGGGGCCTGGGGATACGCAGTATTTT; CDR3aa: CASRRKNRGPGDTQYF; j_gene: TRBJ2-3; v_gene: TRBV5-4; abundance: -; d_gene: TRBD1
CDR3nt: TGTGCCAGCAGCGTGGAGGGGAGGGGGTTTGGAGAAAAACTGTTTTTT; CDR3aa: CASSVEGRGFGEKLFF; j_gene: TRBJ1-4; v_gene: TRBV9; abundance: -; d_gene: -
CDR3nt: TGTGCCAGCATCCTAGGGGGTGATATTCAGTTCTTC; CDR3aa: CASILGGDIQFF; j_gene: TRBJ2-1; v_gene: TRBV7-9; abundance: few; d_gene: -
CDR3nt: TGTGCCAGTAGTATAGTGCGATTAGACAGGGGCGAGACCCAGTACTTC; CDR3aa: CASSIVRLDRGETQYF; j_gene: TRBJ2-5; v_gene: TRBV19; abundance: -; d_gene: TRBD1
CDR3nt: TGTGCCAGCAGTGCCGGGACTAGCGGGGGCAGGGGGGAGACCCAGTACTTC; CDR3aa: CASSAGTSGGRGETQYF; j_gene: TRBJ2-5; v_gene: TRBV2; abundance: -; d_gene: TRBD2
CDR3nt: TGTGCCAGTAGGGTACAGGGATTGGGCGGGGAGCTGTTTTTT; CDR3aa: CASRVQGLGGELFF; j_gene: TRBJ2-2; v_gene: TRBV19; abundance: -; d_gene: -
CDR3nt: TGTGCCAGCAGCTTAGCGGGGGGCTCTGGAAACACCATATATTTT; CDR3aa: CASSLAGGSGNTIYF; j_gene: TRBJ1-3; v_gene: TRBV7-9; abundance: -; d_gene: -
CDR3nt: TGTGCCTGGAGGCTAGCGGGGGGGTCGCAGTATTTT; CDR3aa: CAWRLAGGSQYF; j_gene: TRBJ2-3; v_gene: TRBV30; abundance: -; d_gene: TRBD2
CDR3nt: TGTGCCAGCAGCCCGGGACAGATGAACACTGAAGCTTTCTTT; CDR3aa: CASSPGQMNTEAFF; j_gene: TRBJ1-1; v_gene: TRBV5-4; abundance: once; d_gene: TRBD1
CDR3nt: TGCGCCAGCAACCCTGACGGGCCGGGGGCAGATACGCAGTATTTT; CDR3aa: CASNPDGPGADTQYF; j_gene: TRBJ2-3; v_gene: TRBV23-1; abundance: -; d_gene: -
CDR3nt: TGTGCCAGCAGCTTAGCCTGGTCCGGGTCCGAGGAGCTGTTTTTT; CDR3aa: CASSLAWSGSEELFF; j_gene: TRBJ2-2; v_gene: TRBV7-6; abundance: -; d_gene: -